This T cell receptor beta chain was captured by sequencing in a study of identical twins. Unique molecular identifiers were present on cDNA, and template switching added a universal primer site. TCRdb analysed the 5' RACE reads with MiXCR anew, one entry per CDR3 protein. The data hold about 450,000 distinct CDR3 sequences, with under 20% observed a single time. In this sample, this clonotype turned up a few times. Germline V gene sequence: CDR1 SGHRS, CDR2 YFSETQ. CDR3 length: 16 amino acids. Trimming pared 0 bases from V and 1 base from J, leaving 8 bases between. J is TRBJ1-6 and V is TRBV5-1; D is unresolved. Sequencing was done on a sample of naive T cells sorted from blood. The origin of this receptor is a man aged 45-60 years in good health. The CDR3 DNA is TGCGCCAGCAGCTTGGAAGGCACATCCTATAATTCACCCCTCCACTTT. Its protein is CASSLEGTSYNSPLHF.